This record covers a single T cell receptor beta chain. These data are taken from a study of blood T cell repertoires in COVID-19. Study background: Samples of COVID-19 (acute and convalescent) were obtained from the United States, Italy and Spain. In each case, the material was cDNA or gDNA derived from T cells, B-cell-depleted T cells, or PBMCs.

Source study methods: Using reference gene primer amplification, nucleated cell counts were estimated. The method was immunoSEQ multiplex PCR; TCRdb's version includes in-frame clones alone and lacks a portion of them. Clonal size and the V and J genes are those of that table, whereas D and trimming came from the DNA. In the table there are about 120,000 clones, 78% of which are singletons. The CDR3 extends over 15 amino acids. V shed 0 bases and J shed 2 bases, with 12 bases lying between them. CDR1 and CDR2 (germline): SGDLS, YYNGEE. The clonotype was recovered from a man in his 70s with acute or convalescent COVID-19. Sequencing was carried out using peripheral blood. The J gene is TRBJ2-7, the V gene TRBV9; D is uncertain. The CDR3 DNA sequence: TGTGCCAGCAGCGTAGAATCGGTCCCCACCTACGAGCAGTACTTC. It encodes CASSVESVPTYEQYF.